This TCR beta chain stems from a study of OX40 agonist ivuxolimab in advanced cancers. Points from the study as a whole: Antigen specificity remained undetermined for the expanded peripheral T cells.

There are a few counts of this clone. Its specificity is not known. Trimming shortened V by 6 bases and J by 8 bases, and 22 bases separated the two germline ends. The V gene's germline CDR1 is SNHLY and CDR2 FYNNEI. The CDR3 is 16 amino acids. TCRdb keeps only in-frame clones here, not all; method: immunoSEQ multiplex PCR. Of 55,000 to 90,000 clones listed, about 91% are singletons. The chain combines TRBV2 with TRBJ1-4; possible D gene TRBD1, 5 bases. This TCR was sampled from an adult with an advanced solid tumor such as melanoma, head and neck, liver or kidney cancer. Material: CD4+ or CD8+ T cells sorted from blood, obtained in a trial of the OX40 agonist ivuxolimab. This CDR3 is CASRGVEGLEREKLFF. The CDR3 DNA reads TGTGCCAGCAGGGGGGTTGAGGGTCTCGAGAGGGAAAAACTGTTTTTT.